The clone carrying this TCR beta chain has just a few counts. The antigen is unknown. This sample is part of a study of beta chain features in type 1 diabetes. Study-wide points: Reduced insertions and increased deletions marked VDJ junctions in type 1 diabetes patients. Cells that show high TCR expression could be over-represented by cDNA sequencing. In all four CD4+ subsets, TCRB CDR3 length was significantly, moderately reduced in type 1 diabetes.

The isolated RNA, all of it, was reverse transcribed, so expressed TCRB transcripts were what got sequenced. Profiled with immunoSEQ multiplex PCR; TCRdb holds only in-frame clones, not every one. There are about 230,000 clones in the sample; 15% to 20% occur only once, and approximately 0.081% lies in the top ten. Sequenced: naive CD4+ T cells from blood. The receptor comes from a young man with type 1 diabetes.

The DNA for the CDR3 is TGCAGCGTTCGAAACCGACTAGCGGAAAGCTCCTACAATGAGCAGTTCTTC. Translation: CSVRNRLAESSYNEQFF. The chain combines TRBV29-1 with TRBJ2-1; 9 bases are shared with TRBD2. This CDR3 contains 17 residues. The junction had 11 bases not matched to a gene; V was cut back by 5 bases and J by 0 bases. Germline V lookup: CDR1 SQVTM, CDR2 ANQGSEA.